This T cell receptor (beta chain) was obtained from a study of cytomegalovirus exposure and HLA in healthy donors. At the level of the study: Early released data comprised 75 million to 100 million unique TCRs from HLA-typed donors.

This CDR3 comprises 15 residues. Germline V gives CDR1 SEHNR, CDR2 FQNEAQ (reference sequence). V was pared by 3 bases and J by 5 bases, with 3 bases of the junction left unmatched. A multiplex PCR was run with 60 Vbeta primers and 13 Jbeta primers. TCRdb's table, derived via immunoSEQ multiplex PCR, lists solely in-frame clones and lacks some. Of 200,000 or so clones listed, about 81% were seen once; the top ten hold 5.5% to 7%. General study points: A list of about 180 TCR beta chains associated with cytomegalovirus was given. According to an earlier analysis, most TCR beta V segments yielded productive rearrangements about 90% or about 30% of the time.

Concerning this clone: Antigen specificity is unknown.

The sequence derives from a woman aged 50 to 60 in good health and CMV-seropositive. The material sequenced was PBMCs. The V call is TRBV7-9, the J call TRBJ2-2; 10 bases are shared with TRBD2. The CDR3 reads CASSFGLADTGELFF. CDR3 coding DNA: TGTGCCAGCAGCTTCGGACTAGCGGATACCGGGGAGCTGTTTTTT.